One sample yielded the 29 T cell receptor beta chains listed below, sequenced in a study of OX40 agonist ivuxolimab in advanced cancers. This table comes from immunoSEQ multiplex PCR, and its TCRdb copy is limited to in-frame clones, with some not included. The sample lists fewer than 95,000 clones, about 90% occurring once. Source: CD4+ or CD8+ T cells sorted from blood, taken in a trial of the OX40 agonist ivuxolimab. The source of these receptors is an adult with an advanced solid tumor such as melanoma, head and neck, liver or kidney cancer.

The CDR3 sequence is CASSIDSVYGYTF. The CDR3 DNA reads as TGTGCCAGTAGTATAGACTCCGTCTATGGCTACACCTTC. The chain joins TRBV19 to TRBJ1-2; D gene ambiguous. Trimming removed 0 bases from V and 4 bases from J, with 6 bases in between. This CDR3 is built from 13 residues. Germline lookup yields CDR1 LNHDA and CDR2 SQIVND (reference sequence).

V is TRBV28 and J is TRBJ2-7, with a weak D call TRBD1 (5 bases). With 6 bases removed from V and 2 bases from J, the gap between germline ends came to 14 bases. This CDR3 region has 14 residues. Per germline, CDR1 MDHEN and CDR2 SYDVKM. The CDR3 DNA is TGTGCCAGCAGCCAGGGCAGGGTCCCCTACGAGCAGTACTTC. This sequence encodes CASSQGRVPYEQYF.

This clone was seen once. CDR3 loop: CASSSGPPKETQYF. The CDR3 region has the DNA TGTGCCAGCAGCTCAGGCCCACCCAAAGAGACCCAGTACTTC. V usage is TRBV7-2 and J usage is TRBJ2-5; D is uncertain. The CDR3 has 14 amino acids. With 4 bases removed from V and 3 bases from J, the gap between germline ends came to 12 bases. Germline loops: CDR1 SGHTA, CDR2 FQGNSA. The full variable domain, completed using reference TRBV7-2 and TRBJ2-5, is GAGVSQSPSNKVTEKGKDVELRCDPISGHTALYWYRQSLGQGLEFLIYFQGNSAPDKSGLPSDRFSAERTGGSVSTLTIQRTQQEDSAVYLCASSSGPPKETQYFGPGTRLLVL.

This rearrangement joins TRBV27 to TRBJ1-2; 8 nucleotides line up with TRBD1. The CDR3 runs to 16 residues. The V gene's germline CDR1 is MNHEY and CDR2 SMNVEV (reference sequence). V shed 5 bases, J shed 7 bases, and the junction held 15 bases outside the gene matches. Here the CDR3 reads CASSPMPGQGPPGYTF. CDR3 nucleotides: TGTGCCAGCAGTCCCATGCCTGGACAGGGACCTCCTGGCTACACCTTC.

This chain joins TRBV2 and TRBJ1-1, with D unclear. Germline loops: CDR1 SNHLY, CDR2 FYNNEI. Trimming pared 6 bases from V and 6 bases from J, leaving 14 bases between. The CDR3 runs to 13 residues. CDR3 in DNA: TGTGCCAGCAGGACCCCCGGTTCTGCTGAAGCTTTCTTT. Its translation is CASRTPGSAEAFF.

The V gene is TRBV10-3, the J gene TRBJ2-2; D gene unclear. Germline CDR1 and CDR2: ENHRY and SYGVKD. V was trimmed by 0 bases and J by 6 bases, leaving 8 bases between them. This CDR3 has 14 amino acids. The CDR3, as DNA: TGTGCCATCAGTGAGTCGACTGGGGCCGGGGAGCTGTTTTTT. This codes for CAISESTGAGELFF.

The CDR3 coding sequence is TGTGCCAGCAGCATCCAAGAGACCCAGTACTTC. It specifies CASSIQETQYF. The V and J genes are TRBV7-2 and TRBJ2-5; no reliable D call. Trimming pared 5 bases from V and 1 base from J, leaving 2 bases between. Germline V gives CDR1 SGHTA, CDR2 FQGNSA. The CDR3 consists of 11 residues.

The chain joins TRBV10-3 to TRBJ1-3, with TRBD1 as a possible D gene (5 bases). The CDR3 is 13 amino acids. The V and J ends lost 6 bases and 3 bases respectively, with 9 bases between them. CDR1 is ENHRY, CDR2 SYGVKD, per germline. The CDR3: CAISEGVGNTIYF. CDR3 DNA: TGTGCCATCAGCGAAGGGGTTGGAAACACCATATATTTT.

V gene TRBV7-9 combines with J gene TRBJ2-6, with 9 bases that match TRBD1. Germline values: CDR1 SEHNR, CDR2 FQNEAQ (reference sequence). V gave up 5 bases and J gave up 4 bases; unmatched junction bases: 9. The CDR3 totals 17 residues. CDR3 nucleotides: TGTGCCAGCAGCCTCTCCGGGACAGGGCAGGGGGCCAACGTCCTGACTTTC. It is translated as CASSLSGTGQGANVLTF.

The chain joins TRBV7-9 to TRBJ2-1; TRBD2 matches 13 bases. The V and J ends lost 3 bases and 3 bases, in that order; junction bases with no gene match: 2. From germline, CDR1 is SEHNR and CDR2 FQNEAQ (reference sequence). The CDR3 is 16 amino acids. CDR3 sequence (DNA): TGTGCCAGCAGCTTGGGACTAGCGGGACGCTACAATGAGCAGTTCTTC. The encoded protein is CASSLGLAGRYNEQFF.

This sequence joins TRBV29-1 and TRBJ1-1; no definite D call. This CDR3 region has 11 residues. CDR1 and CDR2 from the germline V gene are SQVTM and ANQGSEA. Trimming took 7 bases from V and 3 from J, leaving 9 bases between them. The CDR3 is CSAREDTEAFF. DNA of the CDR3: TGCAGCGCGAGGGAGGACACTGAAGCTTTCTTT.

The genes are TRBV19 and TRBJ2-1; the D gene could be TRBD1 or TRBD2 (5 bases each). The V gene's germline CDR1 is LNHDA and CDR2 SQIVND (reference sequence). The CDR3 is 16 residues long. With 10 bases removed from V and 0 bases from J, the gap between germline ends came to 19 bases. CDR3 residues: CAIKKTGTSSYNEQFF. The CDR3 DNA reads TGTGCCATTAAGAAAACCGGGACGAGCTCCTACAATGAGCAGTTCTTC.

The rearrangement uses TRBV6-6 and TRBJ2-2; no firm D call. The germline V gene encodes CDR1 MNHNY and CDR2 SVGAGI (reference sequence). V lost 0 bases, J lost 7 bases, and 3 bases lay in between. The CDR3 spans 12 residues. For the CDR3, the DNA is TGTGCCAGCAGTTACTCGTTCGGGGAGCTGTTTTTT. Translated, it gives CASSYSFGELFF.

The count of this clone is one. V usage is TRBV10-3 and J usage is TRBJ2-5, with 10 bases that match TRBD2. The CDR3 covers 13 residues. Germline V lookup: CDR1 ENHRY, CDR2 SYGVKD. Trimming at V came to 5 bases and at J to 3 bases, leaving 0 bases not matched to a gene. CDR3 in amino acids: CAISLAGEETQYF. The CDR3 DNA is TGTGCCATCAGTCTAGCGGGGGAAGAGACCCAGTACTTC.

The rearrangement joins TRBV7-8 to TRBJ2-3; no clear D. The CDR3 covers 16 residues. V lost 5 bases and J lost 3, with 18 bases in between. Per germline, CDR1 SGHVS and CDR2 FQNEAQ. CDR3 sequence (DNA): TGTGCCAGCAGCCCCGGTCCCCGGGCGAGGACAGATACGCAGTATTTT. The encoded protein is CASSPGPRARTDTQYF. Filled out from reference TRBV7-8 and TRBJ2-3, the complete variable domain reads GAGVSQSPRYKVAKRGQDVALRCDPISGHVSLFWYQQALGQGPEFLTYFQNEAQLDKSGLPSDRFFAERPEGSVSTLKIQRTQQEDSAVYLCASSPGPRARTDTQYFGPGTRLTVL.

J is TRBJ2-1 and V is TRBV28; D might be TRBD1 or TRBD2, each matching 5 bases. This CDR3 has 17 residues. Trimming stripped 3 bases from V and 7 bases from J, with 22 bases between. Looked up from germline, CDR1 is MDHEN and CDR2 is SYDVKM. CDR3 coding DNA: TGTGCCAGCAGTTTCTGGGCGGGTCGACAGCCTGGGAATGAGCAGTTCTTC. Translated: CASSFWAGRQPGNEQFF. The complete variable domain, with remaining parts taken from reference TRBV28 and TRBJ2-1, reads DVKVTQSSRYLVKRTGEKVFLECVQDMDHENMFWYRQDPGLGLRLIYFSYDVKMKEKGDIPEGYSVSREKKERFSLILESASTNQTSMYLCASSFWAGRQPGNEQFFGPGTRLTVL.

The chain carries TRBV19 and TRBJ2-7; no reliable D call. CDR3 length equals 13 residues. Per the germline V gene, CDR1 is LNHDA and CDR2 is SQIVND (reference sequence). V lost 0 bases, J lost 2 bases, and 5 bases lay in between. The DNA of the CDR3 is TGTGCCAGTAGTATAGACGGAACCTACGAGCAGTACTTC. It codes for CASSIDGTYEQYF.

V usage is TRBV5-5 and J usage is TRBJ1-1; the D is unclear. The CDR3 runs to 15 residues. CDR1 is SGHKS, CDR2 YYEKEE, per germline (reference sequence). The V gene lost 1 base and the J gene lost 3 bases, with 13 bases spanning the gap. CDR3 DNA sequence: TGTGCCAGCAGCTTGTCGCTGTTCGCAGACACTGAAGCTTTCTTT. Protein product: CASSLSLFADTEAFF.

The gene calls are TRBV10-3 and TRBJ2-1; D unresolved. The germline V gene encodes CDR1 ENHRY and CDR2 SYGVKD. The length of the CDR3 is 14 residues. Between the trimmed V and J ends, which lost 8 bases and 0 bases, there was a span of 11 bases. The CDR3 DNA reads as TGTGCCATCCGCGAACAGAGCTCCTACAATGAGCAGTTCTTC. Encoded protein: CAIREQSSYNEQFF.

The genes are TRBV5-5 and TRBJ1-2; possible D gene TRBD1, 5 bases. CDR1 is SGHKS, CDR2 YYEKEE, per germline (reference sequence). There are 15 residues in the CDR3. V lost 2 bases to trimming and J lost 4 bases, with 15 bases between them. CDR3 region: CASSLPGALGYGYTF. CDR3 bases: TGTGCCAGCAGCTTACCCGGGGCCCTCGGCTATGGCTACACCTTC.

CDR3 sequence: CASSPNTPRTSIETQYF. As DNA, the CDR3 is TGTGCCAGCTCACCGAATACACCCCGGACTAGCATAGAGACCCAGTACTTC. V is TRBV18 and J is TRBJ2-5; TRBD2 aligns across 8 bases. This CDR3 has 17 residues. V shed 3 bases, J shed 4 bases, and the junction held 13 bases outside the gene matches. Germline V lookup: CDR1 KGHSH, CDR2 LQKENI.

This clone came up a few times. The J gene is TRBJ1-1, the V gene TRBV14; 9 bases fit TRBD1. Germline-derived CDR1 and CDR2 are SGHDN and FVKESK. The V segment lost 4 bases and the J segment 5 bases; nucleotides outside the gene matches: 5. The CDR3 runs to 14 residues. The CDR3: CASSPWGQGTEAFF. In DNA form, the CDR3 reads TGTGCCAGCAGCCCATGGGGACAGGGAACTGAAGCTTTCTTT.

This rearrangement joins TRBV2 to TRBJ1-6; TRBD1 might be the D (5 bases). Germline CDR1 is SNHLY and CDR2 is FYNNEI. V was trimmed by 4 bases and J by 11 bases, leaving 18 bases between them. This CDR3 has 15 amino acids. CDR3 residues: CASSGDRGSYTPLHF. Here the CDR3 DNA reads TGTGCCAGCAGTGGGGACCGTGGGTCGTATACACCCCTCCACTTT.

The rearrangement uses TRBV28 and TRBJ2-7; D is perhaps TRBD1 (5 bases). Trimming removed 3 bases at V and 3 bases at J, with 9 bases between. Germline V gene data show CDR1 as MDHEN and CDR2 as SYDVKM. This CDR3 region has 13 residues. The CDR3 DNA reads TGTGCCAGCAGTTTGGGGCAGCTCTACGAGCAGTACTTC. This gives the protein CASSLGQLYEQYF.

This sequence joins TRBV6-1 and TRBJ1-5; perhaps TRBD1 as D (6 bases). From germline, CDR1 is MNHNS and CDR2 SASEGT. V lost 1 base, J lost 5 bases, and 18 bases lay in between. This CDR3 has 17 residues. The CDR3 nucleotides are TGTGCCAGCAGTGAAGATGGGGGGGCGGGTTCCTATCAGCCCCAGCATTTT. It specifies CASSEDGGAGSYQPQHF.

The rearrangement uses TRBV19 and TRBJ1-2; a weak D match, TRBD1 (6 bases). Germline CDR1 reads LNHDA; CDR2 reads SQIVND (reference sequence). This CDR3 has 15 amino acids. Deletions cut 5 bases from V and 3 bases from J, with 16 bases between. CDR3 loop: CASSPDQDRHYGYTF. The CDR3 bases are TGTGCCAGTAGTCCAGACCAGGACAGACACTATGGCTACACCTTC.

This clone was counted a single time. The chain couples TRBV7-6 to TRBJ2-5, with 8 bases aligning to TRBD2. The V gene's germline CDR1 is SGHVS and CDR2 FNYEAQ. The CDR3 consists of 17 residues. With 2 bases clipped from V and 2 bases from J, the junction kept 10 bases outside the gene matches. CDR3 loop: CASSLMVGAGGQETQYF. CDR3 DNA: TGTGCCAGCAGCTTAATGGTCGGGGCGGGGGGACAAGAGACCCAGTACTTC.

The rearrangement uses TRBV28 and TRBJ1-1; tentatively, D is TRBD1 (5 bases). This CDR3 is 15 amino acids long. V was cut by 2 bases and J by 5 bases, with 15 bases left in between. Germline CDR1 reads MDHEN; CDR2 reads SYDVKM. CDR3 sequence: CASSLAAAGVTEAFF. The CDR3 DNA follows: TGTGCCAGCAGTTTAGCCGCCGCGGGGGTTACTGAAGCTTTCTTT.

The chain links TRBV6-6 to TRBJ1-1, with 7 bases fitting TRBD1. The CDR3 consists of 12 residues. V was pared by 4 bases and J by 10 bases, with 6 bases of the junction left unmatched. The germline CDR1 and CDR2 sequences are MNHNY and SVGAGI (reference sequence). CDR3 sequence (DNA): TGTGCCAGCAGTTCAGGGGGTCTGGTAGCTTTCTTT. Encoded protein: CASSSGGLVAFF.